This paragraph covers one TCR beta chain sequence. Its cognate antigen has yet to be identified. No qualities accompany the bases; no much larger clone lies one base away. This sample is drawn from a study of T cells in localized non-small cell lung cancer (dated by TCRdb to 2018 to 2021). About the investigation overall: The study analyzed T cell repertoires of roughly 220 early-stage NSCLC patients, comparing tumors and uninvolved tumor-adjacent lungs. The cohort was made up of approximately 250 treatment-naive NSCLC patients whose localized lung tumors had been resected. NSCLC patients had a mean age of approximately 66 years, and 120 to 150 were male and some 98 female.

Broader findings and caveats from the paper: The highest T cell clonality was observed in uninvolved tumor-adjacent lung, where clonality exceeded that of tumor, suggesting that antigenic responses were more focused in uninvolved tumor-adjacent lung. Because multi-region tumor sequencing was not done, intratumor heterogeneity could not be ruled out. A median of roughly 60 of the top 100 tumor clones were detected in paired uninvolved adjacent lung, and 28 of these tumor clones were also found among the top 100 clones of the paired uninvolved adjacent lung. Longer overall survival was associated with higher blood T cell density, whereas shorter survival was associated with higher adjacent-lung clonality. Because the study design was exploratory, TCR variables were selected using unadjusted p-values without false-discovery rate correction.

The immunoSEQ Assay was used to sequence TCR beta CDR3 regions from DNA. In the authors' own workflow: T cell density was computed as TCR beta template counts normalized to usable DNA estimated by amplifying housekeeping genes. Richness was estimated using the preseqR package, with extrapolation to 400,000 templates for PBMC samples and to 120,000 templates for tissue samples. Clonality was calculated as one minus Pielou's evenness. Differential abundance testing on productive amino-acid clonotypes, with a minimum total count of 5 and an alpha of 0.1, was used to identify tissue-enriched TCRs. Repertoire overlap between compartments was quantified with the Jaccard Index and Morisita Overlap Index. GLIPH grouped TCR beta CDR3s together with public tetramer-defined viral CDR3s, and a viral motif had to include at least three viral sequences and also show V-gene enrichment. Held by TCRdb, this immuneACCESS table contains in-frame sequences only and omits some clones. Under half of the omission traces to an unresolved V gene where checked; the cause of the rest is unknown. From that table come the V and J calls and clone size; the DNA was used to work out D and trimming. The sample table shows about 33,000 clones, and roughly 90% are seen once. In total, the top ten clones hold around 4% of the sample.

At diagnosis, tumor, uninvolved tumor-adjacent lung and peripheral blood were collected and then preserved as a mix of FFPE and fresh-frozen material. For TCR repertoire profiling, blood samples were analyzed in the form of peripheral blood mononuclear cells. Taken from the germline V gene, the CDR1 and CDR2 loops are SQVTM and ANQGSEA. Taken from cysteine to phenylalanine, the CDR3 has 15 residues. Just the 45-base CDR3 DNA is kept, in frame starting at base 1. V is cut back by 8 bases and J by 2 bases, with 11 bases in the junction unmatched. The sequence was obtained from a man between 40 and 70 years old with stage I lung adenocarcinoma. Recombination joined TRBV29-1 with TRBJ2-3; TRBD2 lines up with 9 middle nucleotides. The sequenced sample was peripheral blood, obtained before any cancer treatment. The bases are TGCAGCTCTGAGGGGGTAGCGGGGGCCACAGATACGCAGTATTTT. This is translated as CSSEGVAGATDTQYF.